Listed here is a single T cell receptor (beta chain). The data are from a study of sequential checkpoint blockade in melanoma. The overall study: Arm A got nivolumab then ipilimumab; arm B the reverse, 1:1. Both treatment sequences were followed by maintenance nivolumab.

Treatment given: randomized to nivolumab then ipilimumab (arm A) or the reverse (arm B). None of the patients previously received DNA-damaging chemotherapy. Sorted cells were live CD3+CD8+, lacking CD19 and CD56, from PBMCs. This CDR3 is built from 14 residues. The ends lost 4 bases at V and 3 bases at J; junction bases unmatched: 1. CDR1 MNHNY and CDR2 SVGAGI come from the germline V gene (reference sequence). Method: immunoSEQ multiplex PCR; TCRdb's copy keeps in-frame clones and lacks some. Of some 5,600 clones listed, roughly 76% are singletons. The rearrangement links TRBV6-6 to TRBJ2-3, with 10 bases fitting TRBD2. Here the sequenced sample was CD8+ T cells sorted from blood (inferred from file names), taken from a patient given nivolumab and ipilimumab in sequence. The sequence was collected from a human patient with melanoma. Some clones in this sample may be carry-over from other donors' samples. Here the CDR3 reads CASSLAGGTDTQYF. CDR3 DNA: TGTGCCAGCAGTTTAGCGGGGGGAACAGATACGCAGTATTTT.